Sequencing of this T cell receptor beta chain was carried out in a study of blood T cell repertoires in COVID-19. Study details: The samples span acute and convalescent COVID-19 from the United States, Italy and Spain.

Original analysis: The assay estimated nucleated cells by amplifying reference gene primers. The data were produced by immunoSEQ multiplex PCR, yet TCRdb's version contains in-frame clones alone and is incomplete. The DNA gave D and trimming, while V, J and clone size come from that table. The sample records fewer than 500,000 clones, roughly 85% being singletons. CDR1 and CDR2 from the germline V gene are LNHNV and YYDKDF (reference sequence). The V and J ends lost 5 bases and 1 base respectively, with 17 bases between them. The CDR3 runs 17 residues. Participants were aged roughly 18 to 95 years, lived in around 22 US areas, and enrolled virtually. Clinical history reported by participants formed the basis on which cohorts were assigned.

The sequenced sample was PBMCs or T cells enriched from blood (not recorded which). The rearrangement links TRBV15 to TRBJ1-4; D possibly corresponds to TRBD1 (5 bases). This receptor was obtained from a woman between 18 and 29 years old with acute COVID-19. The DNA for the CDR3 is TGTGCCACCAGCCGGACACGGAACGAAAGAACTAATGAAAAACTGTTTTTT. Translated: CATSRTRNERTNEKLFF.